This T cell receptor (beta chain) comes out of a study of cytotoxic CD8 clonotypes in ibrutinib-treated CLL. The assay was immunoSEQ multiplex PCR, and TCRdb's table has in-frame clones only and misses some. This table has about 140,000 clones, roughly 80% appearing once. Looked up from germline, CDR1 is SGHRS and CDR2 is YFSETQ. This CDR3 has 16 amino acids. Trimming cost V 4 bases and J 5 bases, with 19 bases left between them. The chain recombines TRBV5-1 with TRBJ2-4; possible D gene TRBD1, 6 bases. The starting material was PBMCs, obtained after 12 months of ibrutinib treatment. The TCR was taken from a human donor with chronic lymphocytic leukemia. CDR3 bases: TGCGCCAGCAGCCAAAGACAGGCGGCGAGGGAAAACATTCAGTACTTC. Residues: CASSQRQAARENIQYF.